Shown below are 12 T cell receptor beta chains from a single sample sequenced in a study of T-cell reconstitution after alpha-beta-depleted transplantation in children. For TCRbeta, the library was prepared with unique molecular identifiers. TCRdb fed the PCR reads into MiXCR, producing one record per CDR3 protein. There are roughly 350,000 distinct CDR3 sequences in the sample; 15% to 20% occur only once, and about 41% lies in the top ten. Sequenced material: PBMCs, mostly from graft donor cells, taken 360 days after TCRalphabeta/CD19-depleted stem cell transplant. The source of these receptors is a male patient between 2 and 9 years old who had a stem cell transplant for acute lymphoblastic leukemia, so the T cells may come from the graft donor.

This clonotype was recorded many times. The chain has TRBV7-8 and TRBJ2-2; 8 nucleotides line up with TRBD2. The CDR3 length is 17 residues. Per the germline V gene, CDR1 is SGHVS and CDR2 is FQNEAQ. The V and J ends lost 5 bases and 3 bases, in that order; junction bases with no gene match: 11. The CDR3 spells CASSPPGLVKDTGELFF. The CDR3 region has the DNA TGTGCCAGCAGCCCCCCGGGACTAGTGAAGGACACCGGGGAGCTGTTTTTT.

This clonotype has only a few counts. CDR3 protein: CASSLGGVHRAGYNEQFF. Here the CDR3 DNA reads TGTGCCAGCAGCTTAGGGGGGGTTCACAGGGCGGGCTACAATGAGCAGTTCTTC. J is TRBJ2-1 and V is TRBV11-1; D tentatively fits TRBD1 or TRBD2 (6 bases each). The CDR3 runs to 18 residues. The ends were cut back, 1 base at V and 3 bases at J, with 19 bases in the middle. Germline V CDR1 and CDR2: SGHAT, FQDESV (reference sequence).

This chain links TRBV6-2 or TRBV6-3 with TRBJ2-3; D remains unclear. V lost 5 bases to trimming and J lost 4 bases, with 10 bases between them. Looked up from germline, CDR1 is MNHEY and CDR2 is SVGEGT. The length of the CDR3 is 13 residues. Here the CDR3 reads CASSPSSSDTQYF. The CDR3, as DNA: TGTGCCAGCAGTCCCTCCTCCTCAGATACGCAGTATTTT.

This clonotype was picked up a small number of times. This chain joins TRBV12-3 or TRBV12-4 and TRBJ2-7, with D hard to call. V was pared by 3 bases and J by 3 bases, with 9 bases between. This CDR3 has 13 residues. DNA for the CDR3: TGTGCCAGCAGTTTTCTATTGGGCTACGAGCAGTACTTC. Translation gives CASSFLLGYEQYF.

This clonotype was counted between two and nine times. This chain connects TRBV12-3 or TRBV12-4 to TRBJ2-3, with D unresolved. The CDR3 runs to 13 residues. V lost 2 bases and J lost 1, with 4 bases in between. The CDR3 coding sequence is TGTGCCAGCAGTTTAACCCGCACAGATACGCAGTATTTT. This gives the protein CASSLTRTDTQYF.

V gene TRBV30 combines with J gene TRBJ2-5; D is uncertain. The CDR3 totals 11 residues. The V gene lost 2 bases and the J gene lost 5 bases, with 6 bases spanning the gap. The germline V gene encodes CDR1 GTSNPN and CDR2 SVGIG (reference sequence). DNA for the CDR3: TGTGCCTGGAGTACGCACGAGACCCAGTACTTC. Translated: CAWSTHETQYF.

This clonotype has ten or more counts. The chain combines TRBV12-3 or TRBV12-4 with TRBJ1-2; D unclear. V gave up 3 bases and J gave up 6 bases, with 11 bases separating them. This CDR3 has 13 residues. CDR3 sequence reads: CASSFRIGDGYTF. CDR3 nucleotide sequence: TGTGCCAGCAGTTTCCGGATCGGGGATGGCTACACCTTC.

This clonotype was seen only once. The chain links TRBV7-8 to TRBJ2-7; weak D call: TRBD1 (6 bases). This CDR3 has 14 amino acids. The V gene's germline CDR1 is SGHVS and CDR2 FQNEAQ. The V end was cut by 5 bases, the J end by 2 bases, with 13 bases between. CDR3 region: CASSPGTTTYEQYF. In DNA form, the CDR3 reads TGTGCCAGCAGCCCCGGGACAACCACCTACGAGCAGTACTTC. Supplemented by reference TRBV7-8 and TRBJ2-7, the full variable domain reads GAGVSQSPRYKVAKRGQDVALRCDPISGHVSLFWYQQALGQGPEFLTYFQNEAQLDKSGLPSDRFFAERPEGSVSTLKIQRTQQEDSAVYLCASSPGTTTYEQYFGPGTRLTVT.

This clonotype has just a few counts. The chain joins TRBV6-2 or TRBV6-3 to TRBJ2-1; TRBD2 aligns across 11 bases. Germline V gene lookup returns CDR1 MNHEY and CDR2 SVGEGT. The ends lost 8 bases at V and 7 bases at J; junction bases unmatched: 13. The CDR3 spans 16 residues. The CDR3 loop is CASGSFSGRARNEQFF. As DNA, the CDR3 is TGTGCCAGCGGATCTTTTAGCGGGAGGGCCAGGAATGAGCAGTTCTTC.

This clonotype was detected ten times or more. The rearrangement links TRBV20-1 to TRBJ2-1; D may be TRBD2 (6 bases). The CDR3 covers 15 residues. Trimming took off 0 bases at V and 6 bases at J, with 15 bases between the two ends. The germline CDR1 and CDR2 sequences are DFQATT and SNEGSKA (reference sequence). In nucleotides, the CDR3 is TGCAGTGCTAGAGATCTCACCGGGAGTGGCAATGAGCAGTTCTTC. Its protein product is CSARDLTGSGNEQFF.

This clonotype was observed a handful of times. J is TRBJ2-7 and V is TRBV5-1; 10 nucleotides line up with TRBD2. The CDR3 totals 16 residues. Germline V lookup: CDR1 SGHRS, CDR2 YFSETQ. The V segment lost 4 bases and the J segment 3 bases; nucleotides outside the gene matches: 10. CDR3 amino acids: CASSTNDGTSVYEQYF. CDR3 nucleotides: TGCGCCAGCAGCACCAATGACGGGACTAGCGTCTACGAGCAGTACTTC.

The chain couples TRBV13 to TRBJ2-7; D unresolved. The germline V and J ends were trimmed by 2 bases and 2 bases, with 16 bases remaining between them. Germline V gives CDR1 PRHDT, CDR2 FYEKMQ (reference sequence). CDR3 length: 16 residues. The CDR3 here is CASSLRLRLSPYEQYF. The DNA for the CDR3 is TGTGCCAGCAGCTTACGTCTTCGTCTATCTCCCTACGAGCAGTACTTC.